This T cell receptor (beta chain) was retrieved from a study of T cell responses to AZD1222 COVID-19 vaccine. Notes on the study in general: Nearly half of unique spike-specific TCRs reportedly avoided B.1.351 and B.1.1.7 mutated regions. Donors were largely white British and mainly female; clonal diversity was possibly underestimated. Spike-specific TCR breadth and depth both grew after two AZD1222 doses. Only a handful of people who got AZD1222 tested seropositive at baseline.

On this clone: Its antigen is unidentified.

From germline, CDR1 is MNHEY and CDR2 SVGAGI. The CDR3 length is 16 residues. J was trimmed by 7 bases and V by 2 bases; bases with no gene match: 9. The repertoire was sequenced with immunoSEQ multiplex PCR; TCRdb's copy has only in-frame clones and lacks some. The table records approximately 150,000 clones, approximately 95% of them present only once. This receptor was identified in an adult in good health. This specimen consisted of peripheral blood, obtained on day 0 of MenACWY control vaccination. This chain uses TRBV6-5 with TRBJ1-4, with 8 bases fitting TRBD1. CDR3 coding DNA: TGTGCCAGCAGTTACGCCCAAACAGGGGGAAGTGAAAAACTGTTTTTT. It is translated as CASSYAQTGGSEKLFF.